A selection of T cell receptor beta chains follows, all from one sample in a study of cytomegalovirus exposure and HLA in healthy donors. The data were produced by immunoSEQ multiplex PCR, yet TCRdb's version contains in-frame clones alone and is incomplete. In the table there are about 200,000 clones, over 70% of which are singletons. The sample comprised PBMCs. The receptors derive from a boy aged 2 to 10 in good health and CMV-seronegative. The CDR3 runs from the conserved cysteine through the conserved F or W. The D gene is left open where the match is weak. For some rows the clone size is stated as once, few or many, or as a class when expanded; others skip it.

d_gene: -
abundance: -
v_gene: TRBV13
j_gene: TRBJ2-7
CDR3nt: TGTGCCAGCAGCTTAGGCCGATCGGCAGGGGTAGGCGAGCAGTACTTC
CDR3aa: CASSLGRSAGVGEQYF

d_gene: TRBD1
abundance: -
v_gene: TRBV27
j_gene: TRBJ2-7
CDR3nt: TGTGCCAGCGGTCCGGGACAGGGCCCCTACGAGCAGTACTTC
CDR3aa: CASGPGQGPYEQYF

d_gene: TRBD2
abundance: -
v_gene: TRBV27
j_gene: TRBJ2-7
CDR3nt: TGTGCCAGCAGTTTAGGGTCTAGCGGGAGGGGCGAGCAGTACTTC
CDR3aa: CASSLGSSGRGEQYF

d_gene: TRBD1
abundance: once
v_gene: TRBV6-5
j_gene: TRBJ1-5
CDR3nt: TGTGCCAGCAGTTACTCGCCCGGACAGGATCAGCCCCAGCATTTT
CDR3aa: CASSYSPGQDQPQHF

d_gene: TRBD1
abundance: -
v_gene: TRBV5-6
j_gene: TRBJ1-2
CDR3nt: TGTGCCAGCAGCTTGGGCTCCGGGACAGGGGGCGTTTATGGCTACACCTTC
CDR3aa: CASSLGSGTGGVYGYTF

d_gene: -
abundance: -
v_gene: TRBV19
j_gene: TRBJ1-2
CDR3nt: TGTGCCAGTAGTATAGGACAGCCCCTTTATGGCTACACCTTC
CDR3aa: CASSIGQPLYGYTF

d_gene: TRBD2
abundance: -
v_gene: TRBV5-5
j_gene: TRBJ2-1
CDR3nt: TGTGCCAGCAGCTCAGGGACTAGCGGGAGAGGGAATGAGCAGTTCTTC
CDR3aa: CASSSGTSGRGNEQFF

d_gene: TRBD2
abundance: -
v_gene: TRBV27
j_gene: TRBJ2-1
CDR3nt: TGTGCCAGCAGTTTGACTAGCGGGAGAAAGAATGAGCAGTTCTTC
CDR3aa: CASSLTSGRKNEQFF

d_gene: -
abundance: -
v_gene: TRBV7-9
j_gene: TRBJ2-3
CDR3nt: TGTGCCAGCAGCCGTAGCACAGATACGCAGTATTTT
CDR3aa: CASSRSTDTQYF

d_gene: TRBD2
abundance: -
v_gene: TRBV7-3
j_gene: TRBJ2-3
CDR3nt: TGTGCCAGCAGCCCAGCGCGGGGGGACACAGATACGCAGTATTTT
CDR3aa: CASSPARGDTDTQYF

d_gene: -
abundance: -
v_gene: TRBV5-1
j_gene: TRBJ1-2
CDR3nt: TGCGCCAGCAGCTTACGGGGAAACTATGGCTACACCTTC
CDR3aa: CASSLRGNYGYTF

d_gene: TRBD1
abundance: -
v_gene: TRBV9
j_gene: TRBJ2-1
CDR3nt: TGTGCCAGCAGCGTCAGGGACAGATCCTACAATGAGCAGTTCTTC
CDR3aa: CASSVRDRSYNEQFF

d_gene: -
abundance: -
v_gene: TRBV7-9
j_gene: TRBJ1-2
CDR3nt: TGTGCCAGCAGCTTCAAGGGAGACTATGGCTACACCTTC
CDR3aa: CASSFKGDYGYTF

d_gene: TRBD2
abundance: -
v_gene: TRBV7-9
j_gene: TRBJ2-7
CDR3nt: TGTGCCAGCAGCCGCCGGGAGGGAGCCTACGAGCAGTACTTC
CDR3aa: CASSRREGAYEQYF

d_gene: TRBD1
abundance: -
v_gene: TRBV7-2
j_gene: TRBJ2-7
CDR3nt: TGTGCCAGCAGCCCAGGACAGGGGTTCTCCGAGCAGTACTTC
CDR3aa: CASSPGQGFSEQYF

d_gene: TRBD2
abundance: -
v_gene: TRBV5-5
j_gene: TRBJ2-2
CDR3nt: TGTGCCAGCAGCCCGGGACTAGCGGGAGCCACCGGGGAGCTGTTTTTT
CDR3aa: CASSPGLAGATGELFF

d_gene: TRBD1
abundance: -
v_gene: TRBV6-1
j_gene: TRBJ2-7
CDR3nt: TGTGCCAGCAGTCCCCGACAGGGGTATAGCTACGAGCAGTACTTC
CDR3aa: CASSPRQGYSYEQYF

d_gene: TRBD2
abundance: -
v_gene: TRBV9
j_gene: TRBJ2-3
CDR3nt: TGTGCCAGCAGCCCCGGGACTAGCGGGATAACAGATACGCAGTATTTT
CDR3aa: CASSPGTSGITDTQYF

d_gene: TRBD2
abundance: -
v_gene: TRBV15
j_gene: TRBJ2-1
CDR3nt: TGTGCCAGCCGCTTAGCGGGGTACAATGAGCAGTTCTTC
CDR3aa: CASRLAGYNEQFF

d_gene: -
abundance: -
v_gene: TRBV4-1
j_gene: TRBJ2-5
CDR3nt: TGCGCCAGCAGCCAAGATAGTAGCGGACGTATCGGGACCCAGTACTTC
CDR3aa: CASSQDSSGRIGTQYF

d_gene: -
abundance: -
v_gene: TRBV7-9
j_gene: TRBJ2-3
CDR3nt: TGTGCCAGCAGTTCAGCAGATACGCAGTATTTT
CDR3aa: CASSSADTQYF

d_gene: -
abundance: -
v_gene: TRBV27
j_gene: TRBJ1-2
CDR3nt: TGTGCCAGCAGGAATTCAGGGGCCCTCGGCTACACCTTC
CDR3aa: CASRNSGALGYTF

d_gene: TRBD1
abundance: -
v_gene: TRBV5-4
j_gene: TRBJ1-1
CDR3nt: TGTGCCAGCAGCCCGGACAGGTTTACTGAAGCTTTCTTT
CDR3aa: CASSPDRFTEAFF

d_gene: TRBD2
abundance: -
v_gene: TRBV7-2
j_gene: TRBJ2-3
CDR3nt: TGTGCCAGCAGCTCCACTAGCGGGGGGGCTTGGGGCACAGATACGCAGTATTTT
CDR3aa: CASSSTSGGAWGTDTQYF

d_gene: -
abundance: -
v_gene: TRBV27
j_gene: TRBJ2-2
CDR3nt: TGTGCCAGCAGTTATCTAGGGGGGAACACCGGGGAGCTGTTTTTT
CDR3aa: CASSYLGGNTGELFF

d_gene: -
abundance: -
v_gene: TRBV29-1
j_gene: TRBJ2-1
CDR3nt: TGCAGCCCATTGTTCCCCACAAGTGAGCAGTTCTTC
CDR3aa: CSPLFPTSEQFF

d_gene: TRBD2
abundance: -
v_gene: TRBV4-1
j_gene: TRBJ2-1
CDR3nt: TGCGCCAGCAGCCCGACCTTGTCTGACGGGACTAGCGGCTACAATGAGCAGTTCTTC
CDR3aa: CASSPTLSDGTSGYNEQFF

d_gene: TRBD2
abundance: -
v_gene: TRBV30
j_gene: TRBJ2-2
CDR3nt: TGTGCCTGGAGTGTACGCGGGGGAATCACCGGGGAGCTGTTTTTT
CDR3aa: CAWSVRGGITGELFF

d_gene: TRBD1
abundance: few
v_gene: TRBV6-5
j_gene: TRBJ2-7
CDR3nt: TGTGCCAGCAGCGCCGGGACAGACACTTTCTACGAGCAGTACTTC
CDR3aa: CASSAGTDTFYEQYF

d_gene: TRBD1
abundance: -
v_gene: TRBV7-6
j_gene: TRBJ2-7
CDR3nt: TGTGCCAGCACCCTCGGGACAGGGGGCATCGAGCAGTACTTC
CDR3aa: CASTLGTGGIEQYF

d_gene: -
abundance: -
v_gene: TRBV10-2
j_gene: TRBJ1-6
CDR3nt: TGCGCCAGCAAGGAGAGCTCCTATAATTCACCCCTCCACTTT
CDR3aa: CASKESSYNSPLHF

d_gene: TRBD2
abundance: -
v_gene: TRBV6-1
j_gene: TRBJ2-7
CDR3nt: TGTGCCAGCAGTCCCGGGAGGGGACTCTACGAGCAGTACTTC
CDR3aa: CASSPGRGLYEQYF

d_gene: TRBD1
abundance: -
v_gene: TRBV7-8
j_gene: TRBJ1-6
CDR3nt: TGTGCCAGCAGCTCTCAGGGGGCGGGATATAATTCACCCCTCCACTTT
CDR3aa: CASSSQGAGYNSPLHF

d_gene: TRBD1
abundance: few
v_gene: TRBV5-6
j_gene: TRBJ1-1
CDR3nt: TGTGCCAGCAGCTGGGGACAGTTGAACACTGAAGCTTTCTTT
CDR3aa: CASSWGQLNTEAFF

d_gene: TRBD1
abundance: -
v_gene: TRBV27
j_gene: TRBJ2-5
CDR3nt: TGTGCCAGCAGTCGGGACAGGGGGACCCAAGAGACCCAGTACTTC
CDR3aa: CASSRDRGTQETQYF

d_gene: TRBD2
abundance: -
v_gene: TRBV27
j_gene: TRBJ2-7
CDR3nt: TGTGCCAGCGCGAGGGAGGGCGAGCAGTACTTC
CDR3aa: CASAREGEQYF

d_gene: TRBD1
abundance: -
v_gene: TRBV9
j_gene: TRBJ2-7
CDR3nt: TGTGCCAGCAGCGTAGATGTCGGGACAGGGAACTACGAGCAGTACTTC
CDR3aa: CASSVDVGTGNYEQYF

d_gene: -
abundance: -
v_gene: TRBV4-1
j_gene: TRBJ1-1
CDR3nt: TGCGCCAGCAGCCAAGATCGGGTGGTCAGGGGGAACACTGAAGCTTTCTTT
CDR3aa: CASSQDRVVRGNTEAFF

d_gene: -
abundance: -
v_gene: TRBV7-4
j_gene: TRBJ1-6
CDR3nt: TGTGCCAGCAGCCGAGGCCGGGGGAATAATTCACCCCTCCACTTT
CDR3aa: CASSRGRGNNSPLHF

d_gene: TRBD1
abundance: -
v_gene: TRBV6-5
j_gene: TRBJ1-1
CDR3nt: TGTGCCAGCAGTCCGGACAGGGTTTCTGAAGCTTTCTTT
CDR3aa: CASSPDRVSEAFF

d_gene: TRBD1
abundance: -
v_gene: TRBV5-6
j_gene: TRBJ2-2
CDR3nt: TGTGCCAGCAGCCTGGACAGGGACACCGGGGAGCTGTTTTTT
CDR3aa: CASSLDRDTGELFF

d_gene: TRBD2
abundance: -
v_gene: TRBV9
j_gene: TRBJ2-5
CDR3nt: TGTGCCAGCAGCGCTAGCGGGAGGAGGGGGGAGACCCAGTACTTC
CDR3aa: CASSASGRRGETQYF

d_gene: -
abundance: -
v_gene: TRBV2
j_gene: TRBJ2-5
CDR3nt: TGTGCCAGCAGTGACAGGGTGAGGGAGACCCAGTACTTC
CDR3aa: CASSDRVRETQYF

d_gene: -
abundance: once
v_gene: TRBV19
j_gene: TRBJ2-5
CDR3nt: TGTGCCAGTAGCTTGCCCCTCCGCGAAGAGACCCAGTACTTC
CDR3aa: CASSLPLREETQYF

d_gene: -
abundance: -
v_gene: TRBV25-1
j_gene: TRBJ1-2
CDR3nt: TGTGCCAGCAGTGATGGGTGGGGGGGTCGAGACTATGGCTACACCTTC
CDR3aa: CASSDGWGGRDYGYTF

d_gene: -
abundance: once
v_gene: TRBV7-2
j_gene: TRBJ2-3
CDR3nt: TGTGCCAGCAGACGTAGAACTAGCACAGATACGCAGTATTTT
CDR3aa: CASRRRTSTDTQYF

d_gene: -
abundance: -
v_gene: TRBV30
j_gene: TRBJ1-2
CDR3nt: TGTGCCTGGAGTTTGGGGGGGGTGGATGGCTACACCTTC
CDR3aa: CAWSLGGVDGYTF

d_gene: TRBD2
abundance: -
v_gene: TRBV7-9
j_gene: TRBJ2-3
CDR3nt: TGTGCCAGCAGCTCCACCGCCGGGACTAGCGGGATAACAGATACGCAGTATTTT
CDR3aa: CASSSTAGTSGITDTQYF

d_gene: -
abundance: -
v_gene: TRBV15
j_gene: TRBJ2-3
CDR3nt: TGTGCCACCAGTTCCAGAGGGCTTACAGATACGCAGTATTTT
CDR3aa: CATSSRGLTDTQYF

d_gene: TRBD1
abundance: -
v_gene: TRBV23-1
j_gene: TRBJ2-6
CDR3nt: TGCGCCAGCTACTCGGGTACGAGCAGGGGGCGTTATTCTGGGGCCAACGTCCTGACTTTC
CDR3aa: CASYSGTSRGRYSGANVLTF